The entry that follows covers one TCR beta chain sequence. Its antigen is unknown. This entry comes from a study of CD8 T cells in ankylosing spondylitis. Whole-study results and caveats: Matched ankylosing spondylitis synovial fluid reportedly showed significant enrichment of disease-linked clones. Disease-linked clones were CD8+ and relatively rare in peripheral blood. Made up of fewer than ten highly homologous variants, a TCR beta motif appeared characteristic of ankylosing spondylitis blood.

TCRdb recomputed calls from the 5' RACE reads with MiXCR, one row per CDR3 protein. The sample includes 380,000 or so distinct CDR3 sequences, around 20% of them seen just once. CDR1 is SNHLY and CDR2 is FYNNEI in the germline V gene. The V end lost 1 base, the J end lost 6 bases, and 6 bases lay between the germline ends. The CDR3 sequence is 12 residues long. Sequenced sample: blood, either unsorted or a sorted T cell fraction (not recorded which). This receptor was obtained from a male donor with ankylosing spondylitis or in good health (not recorded which). This chain connects TRBV2 to TRBJ2-5, with D perhaps given as TRBD1 or TRBD2 (5 bases each). The CDR3 region has the DNA TGTGCCAGCAGTGAAGGGGGGAAGACCCAGTACTTC. Its translation: CASSEGGKTQYF.